These 4 T cell receptor beta chains were sequenced from one sample in a study of cytomegalovirus exposure and HLA in healthy donors. With 60 Vbeta and 13 Jbeta primers, the PCR was carried out. Profiled with immunoSEQ multiplex PCR; TCRdb holds only in-frame clones, not every one. The repertoire holds some 130,000 clones, with over 60% as singletons. Sample: PBMCs. These receptors all stem from a man between 40 and 49 years old in good health and CMV-seronegative.

The rearrangement links TRBV4-3 to TRBJ2-5; 12 positions agree with TRBD2. The CDR3 sequence is 18 residues long. Germline-derived CDR1 and CDR2 are LGHNA and YSLEER. V shed 0 bases, J shed 4 bases, and the junction held 9 bases outside the gene matches. Here the CDR3 DNA reads TGCGCCAGCAGCCAAGATTCGGCTAGCGGGGGGGCGGGAGAGACCCAGTACTTC. Its translation is CASSQDSASGGAGETQYF.

The sample holds a few counts of this clone. This chain uses TRBV2 with TRBJ2-7; D is undetermined. CDR1 SNHLY and CDR2 FYNNEI come from the germline V gene. The V gene lost 4 bases and the J gene lost 3 bases, with 7 bases spanning the gap. The CDR3 extends over 12 amino acids. The CDR3 nucleotides are TGTGCCAGCAGTGGCGCGTTCTACGAGCAGTACTTC. Translated: CASSGAFYEQYF.

The V gene is TRBV30, the J gene TRBJ2-2, with 10 bases identical to TRBD1. V gave up 5 bases and J gave up 3 bases; unmatched junction bases: 3. The CDR3 has 14 residues. Per the germline V gene, CDR1 is GTSNPN and CDR2 is SVGIG (reference sequence). The CDR3 DNA reads TGTGCCTGGGGGACAGGGGTGGACACCGGGGAGCTGTTTTTT. This translates into CAWGTGVDTGELFF.

Details on this clone: This sample also contains other DNA sequences that code for the same CDR3. The V and J genes are TRBV13 and TRBJ2-5; 8 bases are shared with TRBD1. Germline CDR1 PRHDT, CDR2 FYEKMQ (reference sequence). There are 14 residues in the CDR3. V shed 5 bases, J shed 3 bases, and the junction held 5 bases outside the gene matches. DNA for the CDR3: TGTGCCAGCAGCCTAGAGACAGGGGAAGAGACCCAGTACTTC. Translation: CASSLETGEETQYF.